This TCR beta chain stems from a study of blood T cell repertoires in COVID-19 (dated by TCRdb to 2020 to 2021). Some background on the complete study: Collaborator samples came from the United States, Italy and Spain and covered acute and convalescent phases of COVID-19. The prospective study material was composed of cDNA or gDNA derived from T cells, B-cell-depleted T cells, or PBMCs. Subjects who had been exposed to COVID-19, were actively infected with it, or had recovered from it provided the deeply sampled blood TCRbeta repertoires that made up the dataset. The repertoires were made available in a free public database intended to serve as a resource for research on the immune response to SARS-CoV-2. The samples were drawn from two sources: the first 160 participants of the ongoing ImmuneRACE study, and 1,000 to 1,500 subjects contributed by 6 global collaborators. The sample metadata nearly always contained a de-identified subject ID, COVID-19 status, age in years and sex. HLA class I and class II types, where available, came from metadata supplied by the sample provider rather than from assay-based typing.

Participants in the prospective study were aged roughly 18 to 89 years, lived in about two dozen United States geographic areas, and enrolled through a virtual design. In the prospective study, participants were assigned to cohorts based on the clinical history participants reported in a screening survey and a study questionnaire. Recovered participants in ImmuneRACE Cohort 3 were defined as having two consecutive negative NP/OP PCR tests, clearance from a healthcare professional, or resolution of symptoms. Each participant in the prospective study had whole blood, serum and a nasopharyngeal or oropharyngeal swab collected by mobile phlebotomists. Over a roughly 2-month period, participants in the prospective study had the option of providing additional blood draws and questionnaires. Before DNA extraction, blood samples from the prospective study were shipped at room temperature or frozen. The immunoSEQ Assay, a bias-controlled multiplex PCR, was used to amplify TCRbeta CDR3 regions from genomic DNA. Per the original workflow: Within the assay, amplification of reference gene primers was used to estimate how many nucleated cells each sample contained. Sequence reads were collapsed and filtered to measure the absolute abundance of every unique TCRbeta CDR3 rearrangement. For each sample, productive Simpson clonality was calculated as the square root of Simpson's diversity index across productive rearrangements. The source is immuneACCESS, and TCRdb retained only in-frame sequences with V and J called. Part of the clones is not carried over; for the studies checked, unresolved V genes explain less than half of this, and the remainder is unexplained. The V and J calls and clone size come from that table; D and trimming were worked out from the DNA. For this sample the table gives hundreds of thousands of clones, of which around 84% were detected only once. The ten largest clones take up roughly 6.2% of the sample.

CDR1 SGHNT and CDR2 YYREEE were looked up in the germline V gene (reference sequence). The CDR3 runs 15 amino acids, cysteine and phenylalanine included. CDR3 DNA is the only sequence kept; it has 45 bases, read in frame from the first base. From V the trimming removes 4 bases and from J it removes 10 bases, while the gene matches leave 13 bases of the junction unaccounted for. Regarding this clone: Its antigen is still unknown. Base qualities were left out, and no much larger clone turns up one base away.

What the work shows at the level of the full study, not this receptor alone: The amount of clinical and demographic metadata varied by source and participant and was provided uncurated.

This clonotype was sampled from a woman between 40 and 50 years old who had recovered from COVID-19. The sequence is built from TRBV5-4 and TRBJ2-1; 8 central nucleotides agree with TRBD2. Source material: PBMCs or T cells enriched from blood (not recorded which). The bases are TGTGCCAGCAGCCCAAGGGGACTAGGGGGGGGAGAGCAGTTCTTC. Translation gives CASSPRGLGGGEQFF.